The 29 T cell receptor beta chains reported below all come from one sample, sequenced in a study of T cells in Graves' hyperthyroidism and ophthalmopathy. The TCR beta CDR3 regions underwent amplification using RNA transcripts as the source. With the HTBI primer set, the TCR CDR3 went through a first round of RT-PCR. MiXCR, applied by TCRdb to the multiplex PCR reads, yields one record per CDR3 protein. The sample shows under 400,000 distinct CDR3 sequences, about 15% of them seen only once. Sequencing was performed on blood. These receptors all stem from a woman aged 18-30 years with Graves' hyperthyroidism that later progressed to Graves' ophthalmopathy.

The CDR3 region has the DNA TGTGCCAGCAGTTACGGACGGATGAACACTGAAGCTTTCTTT. Amino acid sequence: CASSYGRMNTEAFF. The chain joins TRBV6-5 to TRBJ1-1; D gene uncertain. Germline V gene lookup returns CDR1 MNHEY and CDR2 SVGAGI. V lost 2 bases to trimming and J lost 0 bases, with 7 bases between them. This CDR3 spans 14 amino acids.

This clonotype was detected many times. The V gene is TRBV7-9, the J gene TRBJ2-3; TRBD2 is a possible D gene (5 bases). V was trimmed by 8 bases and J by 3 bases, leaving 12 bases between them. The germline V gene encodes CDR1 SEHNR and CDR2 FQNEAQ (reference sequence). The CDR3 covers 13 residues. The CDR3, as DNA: TGTGCCAGCGACGGAGGACCGACAGATACGCAGTATTTT. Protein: CASDGGPTDTQYF.

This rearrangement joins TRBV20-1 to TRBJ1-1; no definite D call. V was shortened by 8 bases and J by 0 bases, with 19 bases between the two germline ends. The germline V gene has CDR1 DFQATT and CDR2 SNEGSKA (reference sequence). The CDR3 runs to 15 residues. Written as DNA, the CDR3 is TGCAGTCCCCATCCCCCGGCCCCCCTGAACACTGAAGCTTTCTTT. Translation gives CSPHPPAPLNTEAFF.

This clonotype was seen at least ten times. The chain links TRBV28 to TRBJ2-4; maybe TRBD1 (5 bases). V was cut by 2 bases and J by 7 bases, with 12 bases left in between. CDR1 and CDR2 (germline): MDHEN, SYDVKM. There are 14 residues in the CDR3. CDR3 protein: CASSLGQGRNIQYF. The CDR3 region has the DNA TGTGCCAGCAGTTTAGGGCAGGGAAGGAACATTCAGTACTTC.

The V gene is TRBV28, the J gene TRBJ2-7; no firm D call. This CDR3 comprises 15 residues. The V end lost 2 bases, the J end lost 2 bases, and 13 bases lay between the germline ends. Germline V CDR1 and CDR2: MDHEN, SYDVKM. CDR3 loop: CASSLNAAGPYEQYF. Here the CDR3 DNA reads TGTGCCAGCAGTTTAAATGCGGCAGGTCCCTACGAGCAGTACTTC.

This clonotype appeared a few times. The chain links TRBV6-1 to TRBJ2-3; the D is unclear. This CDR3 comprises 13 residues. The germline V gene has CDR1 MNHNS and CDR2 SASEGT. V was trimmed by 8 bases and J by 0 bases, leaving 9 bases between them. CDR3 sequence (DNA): TGTGCCAGCCACCCCCGGAGCACAGATACGCAGTATTTT. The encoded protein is CASHPRSTDTQYF.

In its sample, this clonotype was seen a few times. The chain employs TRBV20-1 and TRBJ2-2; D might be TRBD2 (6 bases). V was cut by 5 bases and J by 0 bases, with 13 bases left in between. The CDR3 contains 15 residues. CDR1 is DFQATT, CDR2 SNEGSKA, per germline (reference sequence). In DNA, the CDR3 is TGCAGTGCTGCCCAGGGCGGGACGAACACCGGGGAGCTGTTTTTT. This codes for CSAAQGGTNTGELFF.

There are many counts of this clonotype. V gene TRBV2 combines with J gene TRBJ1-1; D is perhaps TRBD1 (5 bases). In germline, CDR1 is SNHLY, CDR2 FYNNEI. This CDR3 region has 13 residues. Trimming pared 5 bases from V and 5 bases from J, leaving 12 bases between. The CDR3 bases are TGTGCCAGCAGTCAACAGGAACAGACTGAAGCTTTCTTT. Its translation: CASSQQEQTEAFF.

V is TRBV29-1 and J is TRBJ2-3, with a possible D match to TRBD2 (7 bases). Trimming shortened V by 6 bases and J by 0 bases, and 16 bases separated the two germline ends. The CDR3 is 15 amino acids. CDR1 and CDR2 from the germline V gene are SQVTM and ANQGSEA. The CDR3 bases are TGCAGCGTCGCGGGGGCCGCCTCTAGCACAGATACGCAGTATTTT. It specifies CSVAGAASSTDTQYF.

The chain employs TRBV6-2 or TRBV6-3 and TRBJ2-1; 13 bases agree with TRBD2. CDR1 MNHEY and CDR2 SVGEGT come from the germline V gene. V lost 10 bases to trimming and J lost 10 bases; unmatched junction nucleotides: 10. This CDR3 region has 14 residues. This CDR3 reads CAIRGLAGFWEQFF. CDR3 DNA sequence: TGTGCCATCCGGGGACTAGCGGGATTTTGGGAGCAGTTCTTC.

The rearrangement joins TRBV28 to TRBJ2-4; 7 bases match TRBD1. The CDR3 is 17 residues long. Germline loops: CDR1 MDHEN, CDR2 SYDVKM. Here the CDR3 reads CPHNDRAIMLAKNIQYF. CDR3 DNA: TGTCCCCATAACGACAGGGCCATAATGTTAGCCAAAAACATTCAGTACTTC.

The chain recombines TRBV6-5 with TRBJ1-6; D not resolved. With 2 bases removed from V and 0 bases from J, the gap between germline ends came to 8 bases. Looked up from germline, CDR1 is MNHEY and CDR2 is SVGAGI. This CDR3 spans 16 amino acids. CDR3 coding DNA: TGTGCCAGCAGTTACAGGCCGAGCTCCTATAATTCACCCCTCCACTTT. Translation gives CASSYRPSSYNSPLHF.

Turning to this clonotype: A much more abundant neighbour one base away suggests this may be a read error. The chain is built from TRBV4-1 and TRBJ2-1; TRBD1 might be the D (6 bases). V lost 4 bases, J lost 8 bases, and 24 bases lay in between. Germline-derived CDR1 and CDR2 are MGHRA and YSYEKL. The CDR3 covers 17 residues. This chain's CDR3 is CASSRQILGHMGHEQFF. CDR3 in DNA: TGCGCCAGCAGCCGACAAATATTGGGACATATGGGGCATGAGCAGTTCTTC.

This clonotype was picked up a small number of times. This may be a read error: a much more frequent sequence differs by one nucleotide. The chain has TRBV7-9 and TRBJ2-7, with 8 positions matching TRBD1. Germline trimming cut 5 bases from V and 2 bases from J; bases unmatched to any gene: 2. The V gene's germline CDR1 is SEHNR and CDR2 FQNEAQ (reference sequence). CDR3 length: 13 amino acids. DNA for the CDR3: TGTGCCAGCAGCAAGACAGGGGCCTACGAGCAGTACTTC. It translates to CASSKTGAYEQYF. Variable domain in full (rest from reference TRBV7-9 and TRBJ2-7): DTGVSQNPRHKITKRGQNVTFRCDPISEHNRLYWYRQTLGQGPEFLTYFQNEAQLEKSRLLSDRFSAERPKGSFSTLEIQRTEQGDSAMYLCASSKTGAYEQYFGPGTRLTVT.

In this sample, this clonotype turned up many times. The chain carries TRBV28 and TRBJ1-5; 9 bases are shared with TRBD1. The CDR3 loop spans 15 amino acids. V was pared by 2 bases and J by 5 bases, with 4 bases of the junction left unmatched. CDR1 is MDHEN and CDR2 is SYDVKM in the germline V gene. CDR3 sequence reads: CASSLRDRDDQPQHF. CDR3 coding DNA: TGTGCCAGCAGTTTACGGGACAGGGACGATCAGCCCCAGCATTTT.

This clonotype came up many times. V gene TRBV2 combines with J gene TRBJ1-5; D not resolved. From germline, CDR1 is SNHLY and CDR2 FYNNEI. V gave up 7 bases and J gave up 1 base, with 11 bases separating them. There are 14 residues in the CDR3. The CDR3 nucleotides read TGTGCCAGCAACTTAGGGAAGAGCAATCAGCCCCAGCATTTT. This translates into CASNLGKSNQPQHF. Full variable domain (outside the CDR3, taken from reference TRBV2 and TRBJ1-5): EPEVTQTPSHQVTQMGQEVILRCVPISNHLYFYWYRQILGQKVEFLVSFYNNEISEKSEIFDDQFSVERPDGSNFTLKIRSTKLEDSAMYFCASNLGKSNQPQHFGDGTRLSIL.

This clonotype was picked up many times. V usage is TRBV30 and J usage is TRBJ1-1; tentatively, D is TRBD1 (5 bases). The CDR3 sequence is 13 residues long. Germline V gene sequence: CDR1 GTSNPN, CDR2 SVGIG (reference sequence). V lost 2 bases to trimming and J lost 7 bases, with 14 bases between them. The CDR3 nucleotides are TGTGCCTGGAGTTTTCCGGGACGCGGTGAAGCTTTCTTT. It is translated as CAWSFPGRGEAFF.

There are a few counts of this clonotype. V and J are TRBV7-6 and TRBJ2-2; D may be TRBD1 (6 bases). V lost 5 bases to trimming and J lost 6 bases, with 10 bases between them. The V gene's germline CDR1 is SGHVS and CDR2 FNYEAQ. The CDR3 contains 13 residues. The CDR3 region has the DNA TGTGCCAGCAGCATAACAGGGTCCGGGGAGCTGTTTTTT. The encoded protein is CASSITGSGELFF.

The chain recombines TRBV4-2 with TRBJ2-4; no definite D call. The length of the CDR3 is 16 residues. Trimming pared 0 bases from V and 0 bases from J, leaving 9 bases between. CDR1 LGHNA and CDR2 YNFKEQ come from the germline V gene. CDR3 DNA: TGTGCCAGCAGCCAAGAGGGTAAATTAGCCAAAAACATTCAGTACTTC. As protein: CASSQEGKLAKNIQYF.

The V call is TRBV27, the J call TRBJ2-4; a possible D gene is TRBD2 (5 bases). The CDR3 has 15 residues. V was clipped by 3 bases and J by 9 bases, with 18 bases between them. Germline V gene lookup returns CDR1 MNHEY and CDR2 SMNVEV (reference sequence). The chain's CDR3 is CASSFGGSVQSIQYF. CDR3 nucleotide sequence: TGTGCCAGCAGTTTTGGCGGGTCTGTCCAAAGCATTCAGTACTTC.

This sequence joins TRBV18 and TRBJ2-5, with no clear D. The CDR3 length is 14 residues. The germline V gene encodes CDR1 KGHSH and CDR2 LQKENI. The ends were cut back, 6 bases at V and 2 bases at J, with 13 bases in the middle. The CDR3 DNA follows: TGTGCCAGCTCCCTGATTCGCGAGCAAGAGACCCAGTACTTC. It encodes CASSLIREQETQYF.

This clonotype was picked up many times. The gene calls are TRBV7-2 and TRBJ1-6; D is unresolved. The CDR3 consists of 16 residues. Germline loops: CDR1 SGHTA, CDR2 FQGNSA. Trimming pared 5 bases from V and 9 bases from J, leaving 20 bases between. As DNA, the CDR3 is TGTGCCAGCAGCCAAAAGACGGCCACCACGGGTTCACCCCTCCACTTT. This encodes CASSQKTATTGSPLHF.

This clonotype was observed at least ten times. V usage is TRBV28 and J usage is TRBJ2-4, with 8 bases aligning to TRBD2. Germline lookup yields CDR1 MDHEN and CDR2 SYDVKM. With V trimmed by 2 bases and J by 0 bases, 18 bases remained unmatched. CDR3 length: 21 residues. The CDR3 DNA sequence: TGTGCCAGCAGTTTAATAAGGGGGGTAGCGGGGTCGAGACTAGCCAAAAACATTCAGTACTTC. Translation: CASSLIRGVAGSRLAKNIQYF. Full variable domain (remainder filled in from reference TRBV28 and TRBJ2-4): DVKVTQSSRYLVKRTGEKVFLECVQDMDHENMFWYRQDPGLGLRLIYFSYDVKMKEKGDIPEGYSVSREKKERFSLILESASTNQTSMYLCASSLIRGVAGSRLAKNIQYFGAGTRLSVL.

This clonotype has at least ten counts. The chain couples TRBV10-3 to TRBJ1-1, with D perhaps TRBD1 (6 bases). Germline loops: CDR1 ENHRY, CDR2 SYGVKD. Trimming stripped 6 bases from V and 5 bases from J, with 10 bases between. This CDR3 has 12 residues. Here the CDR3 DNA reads TGTGCCATCAGCCCAGGGGAAACTGAAGCTTTCTTT. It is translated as CAISPGETEAFF.

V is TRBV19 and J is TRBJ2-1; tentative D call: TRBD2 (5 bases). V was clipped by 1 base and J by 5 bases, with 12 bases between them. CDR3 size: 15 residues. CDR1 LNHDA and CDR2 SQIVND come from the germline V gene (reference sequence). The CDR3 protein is CASSIVDLRDNEQFF. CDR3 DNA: TGTGCCAGTAGTATAGTAGATCTGAGGGACAATGAGCAGTTCTTC.

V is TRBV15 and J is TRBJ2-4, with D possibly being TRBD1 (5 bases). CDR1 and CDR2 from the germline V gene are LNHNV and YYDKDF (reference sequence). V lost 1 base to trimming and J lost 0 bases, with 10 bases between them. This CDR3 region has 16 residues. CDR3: CATSRAGNLAKNIQYF. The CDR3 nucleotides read TGTGCCACCAGCAGAGCAGGGAACCTAGCCAAAAACATTCAGTACTTC.

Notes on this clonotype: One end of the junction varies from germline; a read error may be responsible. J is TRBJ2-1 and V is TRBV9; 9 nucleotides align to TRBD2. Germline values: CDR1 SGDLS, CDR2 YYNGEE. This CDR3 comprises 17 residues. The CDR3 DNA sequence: TGTGCCAGCAGTCCCTGGGGCCTAGCGGGACTTTCCAATGAGCAATTCTTC. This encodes CASSPWGLAGLSNEQFF.

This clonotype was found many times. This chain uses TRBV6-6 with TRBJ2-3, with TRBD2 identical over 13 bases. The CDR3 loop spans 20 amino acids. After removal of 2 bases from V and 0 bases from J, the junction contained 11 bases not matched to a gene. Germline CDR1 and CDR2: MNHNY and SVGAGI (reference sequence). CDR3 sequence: CASSYAPRTSGRVSTDTQYF. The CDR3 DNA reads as TGTGCCAGCAGTTACGCCCCGAGGACTAGCGGGAGAGTAAGCACAGATACGCAGTATTTT.

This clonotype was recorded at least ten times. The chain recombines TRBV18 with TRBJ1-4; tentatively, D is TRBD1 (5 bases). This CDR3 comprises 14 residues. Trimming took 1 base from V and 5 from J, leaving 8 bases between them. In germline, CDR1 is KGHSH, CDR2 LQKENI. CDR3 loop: CASSPQGSNEKLFF. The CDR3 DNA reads TGTGCCAGCTCACCACAGGGGTCGAATGAAAAACTGTTTTTT.